This TCR beta chain was profiled in a study of T cell responses to AZD1222 COVID-19 vaccine. A remark on this clone: Its target is not known.

Libraries were prepared by immunoSEQ multiplex PCR; TCRdb keeps only in-frame clonotypes and omits some of them. The data show approximately 17,000 clones, about three quarters seen once. Study findings and constraints: AZD1222 recipients seropositive at baseline numbered only six. In a largely white British group with more females than males, clonal diversity was possibly underestimated. The study reported that nearly half of spike-specific TCRs target unmutated variant regions.

Germline CDR1 reads SGDLS; CDR2 reads YYNGEE. This CDR3 comprises 12 residues. V was shortened by 1 base and J by 6 bases, with 8 bases between the two germline ends. The receptor comes from an adult who received the AZD1222 COVID-19 vaccine. The specimen comprised peripheral blood, sampled 28 days after the second AZD1222 dose. The V and J genes are TRBV9 and TRBJ2-7; D not resolved. Here the CDR3 DNA reads TGTGCCAGCAGCGTACGTTGGGGCGAGCAGTACTTC. Protein: CASSVRWGEQYF.